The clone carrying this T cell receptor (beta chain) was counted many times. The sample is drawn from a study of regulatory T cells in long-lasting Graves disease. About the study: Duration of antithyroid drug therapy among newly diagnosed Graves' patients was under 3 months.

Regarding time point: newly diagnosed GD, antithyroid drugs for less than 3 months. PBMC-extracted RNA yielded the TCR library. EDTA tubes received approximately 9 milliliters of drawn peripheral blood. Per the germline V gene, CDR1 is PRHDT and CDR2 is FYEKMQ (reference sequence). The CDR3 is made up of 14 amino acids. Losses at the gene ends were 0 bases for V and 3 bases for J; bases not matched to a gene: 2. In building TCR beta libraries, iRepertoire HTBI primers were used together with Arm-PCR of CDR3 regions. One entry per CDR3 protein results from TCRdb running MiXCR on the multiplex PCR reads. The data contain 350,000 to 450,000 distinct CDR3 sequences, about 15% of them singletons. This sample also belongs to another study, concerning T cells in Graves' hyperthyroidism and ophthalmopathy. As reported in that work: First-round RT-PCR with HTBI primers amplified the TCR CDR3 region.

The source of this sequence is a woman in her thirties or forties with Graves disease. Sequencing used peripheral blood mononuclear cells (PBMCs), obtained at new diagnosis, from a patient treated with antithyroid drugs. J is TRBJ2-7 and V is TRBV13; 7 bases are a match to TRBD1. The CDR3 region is CASSLGRDSYEQYF. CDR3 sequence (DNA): TGTGCCAGCAGCTTAGGCCGGGACAGCTACGAGCAGTACTTC.